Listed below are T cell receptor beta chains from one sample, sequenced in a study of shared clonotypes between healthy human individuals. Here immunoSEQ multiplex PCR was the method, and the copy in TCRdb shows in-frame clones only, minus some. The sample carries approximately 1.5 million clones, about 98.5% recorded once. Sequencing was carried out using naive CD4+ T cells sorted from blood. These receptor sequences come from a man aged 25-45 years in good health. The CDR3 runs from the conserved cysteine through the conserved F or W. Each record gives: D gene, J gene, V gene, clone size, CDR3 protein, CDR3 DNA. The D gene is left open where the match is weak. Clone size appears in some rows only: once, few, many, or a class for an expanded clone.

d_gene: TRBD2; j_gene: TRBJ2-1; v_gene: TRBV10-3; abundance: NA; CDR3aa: CATRTSFLGNEQFF; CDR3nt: TGTGCCACGAGGACTAGCTTCCTAGGCAATGAGCAGTTCTTC
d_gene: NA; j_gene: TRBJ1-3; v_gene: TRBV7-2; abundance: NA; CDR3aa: CASSSIPVIYF; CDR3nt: TGTGCCAGCAGCTCCATTCCGGTCATATATTTT
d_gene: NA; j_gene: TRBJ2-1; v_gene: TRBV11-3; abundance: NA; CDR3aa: CASRQGGARDEQFF; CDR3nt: TGTGCCAGCAGACAAGGCGGGGCGAGGGATGAGCAGTTCTTC
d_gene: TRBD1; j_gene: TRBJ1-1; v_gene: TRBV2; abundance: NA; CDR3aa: CASSDDRVSAFF; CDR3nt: TGTGCCAGCAGTGACGACAGGGTGTCAGCTTTCTTT
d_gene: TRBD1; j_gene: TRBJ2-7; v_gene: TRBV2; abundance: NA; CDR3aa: CASRKTGVEQYF; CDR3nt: TGTGCCAGCAGGAAAACAGGGGTCGAGCAGTACTTC
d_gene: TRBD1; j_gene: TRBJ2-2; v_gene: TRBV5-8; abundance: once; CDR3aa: CAILTGPTNTGELFF; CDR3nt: TGTGCCATCTTGACAGGGCCGACGAACACCGGGGAGCTGTTTTTT
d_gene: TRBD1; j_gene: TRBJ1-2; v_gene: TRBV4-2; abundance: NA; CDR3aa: CASSQDERQGMGYTF; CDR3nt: TGTGCCAGCAGCCAAGATGAGCGACAGGGCATGGGCTACACCTTC
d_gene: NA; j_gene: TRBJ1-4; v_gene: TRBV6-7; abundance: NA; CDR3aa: CASSNRPKEKLFF; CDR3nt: TGTGCCAGCAGTAACAGACCGAAGGAAAAACTGTTTTTT
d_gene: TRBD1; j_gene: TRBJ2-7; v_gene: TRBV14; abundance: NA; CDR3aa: CASSQTGTGMREQYF; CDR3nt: TGTGCCAGCAGCCAAACTGGGACAGGTATGCGGGAGCAGTACTTC
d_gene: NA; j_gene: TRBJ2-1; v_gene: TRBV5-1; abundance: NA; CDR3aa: CASSLEAAYNEQFF; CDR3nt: TGCGCCAGCAGCTTGGAAGCCGCCTACAATGAGCAGTTCTTC
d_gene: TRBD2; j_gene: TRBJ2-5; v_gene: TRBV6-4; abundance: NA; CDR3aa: CASSDTGGPQETQYF; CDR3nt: TGTGCCAGCAGTGACACGGGAGGGCCCCAAGAGACCCAGTACTTC
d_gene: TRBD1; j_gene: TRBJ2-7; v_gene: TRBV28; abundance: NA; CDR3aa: CASRIGTGNEQYF; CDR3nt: TGTGCCAGCCGAATAGGGACAGGGAACGAGCAGTACTTC
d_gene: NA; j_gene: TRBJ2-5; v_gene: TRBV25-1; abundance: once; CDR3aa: CASSEFAGAQYF; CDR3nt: TGTGCCAGCAGTGAATTTGCCGGAGCCCAGTACTTC
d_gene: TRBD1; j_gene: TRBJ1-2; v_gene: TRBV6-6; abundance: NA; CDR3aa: CASGGGQGLNYGYTF; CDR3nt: TGTGCCAGCGGAGGGGGACAGGGTCTTAACTATGGCTACACCTTC
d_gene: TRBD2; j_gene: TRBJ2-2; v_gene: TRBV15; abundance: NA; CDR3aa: CATSLIGRGVGRLTGELFF; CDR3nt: TGTGCCACCAGCCTAATTGGGAGAGGGGTCGGGAGGTTAACCGGGGAGCTGTTTTTT
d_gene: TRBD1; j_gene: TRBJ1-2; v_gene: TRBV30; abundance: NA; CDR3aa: CAWSANRGGYTF; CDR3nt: TGTGCCTGGAGTGCCAACAGGGGTGGCTACACCTTC